This T cell receptor beta chain was recovered during a study of CD8 T cells in Susac syndrome. Study-wide points: Susac syndrome CD8+ repertoires were clonally expanded, most strongly in CD8+ TEMRA cells.

Isolation of CD8+ and CD4+ T cells was performed negatively, whereas enrichment of TEMRA cells was done by FACS. In regard to this clonotype: The antigen is undetermined.

Between the trimmed V and J ends, which lost 5 bases and 10 bases, there was a span of 6 bases. The germline gives CDR1 SEHNR, CDR2 FQNEAQ (reference sequence). The CDR3 sequence is 9 residues long. Random hexamers were used to reverse transcribe the RNA input (0.5 to 1 ug). Amplification of TCR beta CDR3 spanned 54 Vbeta and 13 Jbeta via immunoSEQ multiplex PCR. One entry per CDR3 protein results from TCRdb running MiXCR on the immunoSEQ multiplex PCR reads. This sample yields 95,000 to 150,000 distinct CDR3 sequences, of which roughly 94% are seen a single time; about 0.28% belongs to the top ten. The sample taken for sequencing was CD8+ T cells from PBMCs. The receptor was isolated from a human donor with Susac syndrome. V and J are TRBV7-9 and TRBJ2-7; D remains ambiguous. CDR3 residues: CASSPPQYF. For the CDR3, the DNA is TGTGCCAGCAGCCCCCCCCAGTACTTC.